Shown below are 14 T cell receptor beta chains from a single sample sequenced in a study of blood T cell repertoires in COVID-19. Here immunoSEQ multiplex PCR was the method, and the copy in TCRdb shows in-frame clones only, minus some. The sample has fewer than 250,000 clones; approximately 80% are singletons. Sequencing used PBMCs or T cells enriched from blood (not recorded which). Every receptor here comes from a man between 60 and 75 years old who had recovered from COVID-19.

The gene calls are TRBV6-6 and TRBJ1-4; TRBD1 matches 8 bases. V shed 4 bases, J shed 6 bases, and the junction held 7 bases outside the gene matches. Germline V gives CDR1 MNHNY, CDR2 SVGAGI (reference sequence). The CDR3 has 15 residues. The CDR3 coding sequence is TGTGCCAGCAGTTTTACTCGGACAGGGCATGAAAAACTGTTTTTT. Protein sequence: CASSFTRTGHEKLFF.

The genes are TRBV11-2 and TRBJ2-7, with D hard to call. With 1 base removed from V and 1 base from J, the gap between germline ends came to 14 bases. The CDR3 runs 16 residues. CDR1 and CDR2 from the germline V gene are SGHAT and FQNNGV. CDR3 sequence reads: CASSLVRPVLSYEQYF. In DNA, the CDR3 is TGTGCCAGCAGCTTAGTCAGGCCAGTCCTTTCCTACGAGCAGTACTTC.

J is TRBJ1-3 and V is TRBV7-9; 8 nucleotides align to TRBD1. V shed 5 bases, J shed 7 bases, and the junction held 7 bases outside the gene matches. CDR3 size: 14 residues. Germline values: CDR1 SEHNR, CDR2 FQNEAQ (reference sequence). The CDR3 bases are TGTGCCAGCAGCCAACGGGGACAGGATAACACCATATATTTT. Translation: CASSQRGQDNTIYF.

The chain employs TRBV10-3 and TRBJ1-2, with D perhaps TRBD1 (6 bases). Between the trimmed V and J ends, which lost 0 bases and 2 bases, there was a span of 16 bases. The CDR3 totals 17 residues. Germline V gene data show CDR1 as ENHRY and CDR2 as SYGVKD. CDR3 DNA: TGTGCCATCAGTGAGTCCTATTCCCTAGACAGGAACTATGGCTACACCTTC. Translating gives CAISESYSLDRNYGYTF.

The chain carries TRBV6-5 and TRBJ1-2; D ambiguous. CDR3 size: 15 residues. Germline values: CDR1 MNHEY, CDR2 SVGAGI. The V gene lost 6 bases and the J gene lost 4 bases, with 18 bases spanning the gap. CDR3 coding DNA: TGTGCCAGCAGCCGGGGATCGTGGGAGAGCTATGGCTACACCTTC. It codes for CASSRGSWESYGYTF.

V usage is TRBV5-8 and J usage is TRBJ2-1; tentative D call: TRBD1 (6 bases). V was pared by 1 base and J by 8 bases, with 16 bases between. CDR1 is SGHTS, CDR2 YDEGEE, per germline. The CDR3 has 15 amino acids. For the CDR3, the DNA is TGTGCCAGCAGCTTGATTCCGGGCAGGGGCCATGAGCAGTTCTTC. Protein sequence: CASSLIPGRGHEQFF. The variable domain in full, with the rest retrieved from reference TRBV5-8 and TRBJ2-1, is EAGVTQSPTHLIKTRGQQATLRCSPISGHTSVYWYQQALGLGLQFLLWYDEGEERNRGNFPPRFSGRQFPNYSSELNVNALELEDSALYLCASSLIPGRGHEQFFGPGTRLTVL.

The chain employs TRBV4-2 and TRBJ1-5, with 7 nucleotides matching TRBD1. The CDR3 length is 14 residues. CDR1 and CDR2 from the germline V gene are LGHNA and YNFKEQ. The trim removed 4 bases at V and 2 bases at J, leaving 2 bases unmatched. CDR3 DNA: TGTGCCAGCAGCCCCGGGACAGGCAATCAGCCCCAGCATTTT. It codes for CASSPGTGNQPQHF.

V is TRBV25-1 and J is TRBJ2-7; D may be TRBD2 (5 bases). CDR3 length: 12 residues. V lost 3 bases and J 5 bases, leaving 8 bases between the germline ends. CDR1 is MGHDK, CDR2 SYGVNS, per germline. CDR3 residues: CASSDPGNEQYF. The CDR3 DNA is TGTGCCAGCAGTGACCCCGGGAACGAGCAGTACTTC.

This clone has a handful of counts. This chain links TRBV29-1 with TRBJ2-2; D perhaps matches TRBD2 (5 bases). CDR1 is SQVTM and CDR2 is ANQGSEA in the germline V gene. V was cut by 2 bases and J by 1 base, with 8 bases left in between. The CDR3 runs 14 residues. CDR3 sequence reads: CSVEYGVNTGELFF. The CDR3 DNA sequence: TGCAGCGTTGAATACGGGGTGAACACCGGGGAGCTGTTTTTT.

The chain combines TRBV9 with TRBJ2-7; D possibly corresponds to TRBD1 (6 bases). From germline, CDR1 is SGDLS and CDR2 YYNGEE. CDR3 length: 14 amino acids. V lost 2 bases to trimming and J lost 4 bases, with 13 bases between them. In nucleotides, the CDR3 is TGTGCCAGCAGCGTTTCCGGGACACCTTACGAGCAGTACTTC. As protein: CASSVSGTPYEQYF.

The chain carries TRBV7-8 and TRBJ1-3, with D unresolved. The CDR3 is 16 residues long. V was clipped by 5 bases and J by 0 bases, with 14 bases between them. CDR1 SGHVS and CDR2 FQNEAQ come from the germline V gene. This CDR3 is CASSPRGLNSGNTIYF. The CDR3 nucleotides are TGTGCCAGCAGCCCACGCGGCCTAAACTCTGGAAACACCATATATTTT.

Worth noting for this clone: Within the sample, other DNA sequences also encode this same CDR3. The V gene is TRBV18, the J gene TRBJ1-6; 7 nucleotides align to TRBD1. Germline V CDR1 and CDR2: KGHSH, LQKENI. CDR3 size: 15 residues. V shed 1 base, J shed 6 bases, and the junction held 3 bases outside the gene matches. CDR3 nucleotides: TGTGCCAGCTCACCACTACGGGACAGTAATTCACCCCTCCACTTT. This sequence encodes CASSPLRDSNSPLHF.

This clone has more than one count but fewer than ten. The chain carries TRBV19 and TRBJ2-2; 7 nucleotides agree with TRBD1. After removal of 7 bases from V and 1 base from J, the junction contained 6 bases not matched to a gene. From germline, CDR1 is LNHDA and CDR2 SQIVND (reference sequence). There are 15 residues in the CDR3. CDR3 DNA sequence: TGTGCCAGTAAGTGGGGACAGATGAACACCGGGGAGCTGTTTTTT. It is translated as CASKWGQMNTGELFF.

This chain connects TRBV6-5 to TRBJ1-5, with 7 bases aligning to TRBD1. Per the germline V gene, CDR1 is MNHEY and CDR2 is SVGAGI. CDR3 length: 15 residues. Trimming cost V 0 bases and J 4 bases; bases outside gene matches: 3. The CDR3 region is CASSYSAGGNQPQHF. The CDR3 DNA is TGTGCCAGCAGTTACTCGGCAGGGGGGAATCAGCCCCAGCATTTT.